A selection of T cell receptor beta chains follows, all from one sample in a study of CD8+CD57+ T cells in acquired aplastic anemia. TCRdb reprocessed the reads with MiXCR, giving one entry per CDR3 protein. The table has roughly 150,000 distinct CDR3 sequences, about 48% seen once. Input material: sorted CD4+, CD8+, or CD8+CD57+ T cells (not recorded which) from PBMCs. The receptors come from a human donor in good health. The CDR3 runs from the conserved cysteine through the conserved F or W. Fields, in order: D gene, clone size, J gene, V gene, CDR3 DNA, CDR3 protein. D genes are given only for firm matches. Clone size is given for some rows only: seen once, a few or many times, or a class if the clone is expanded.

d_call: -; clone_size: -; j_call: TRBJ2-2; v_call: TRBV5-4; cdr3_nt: TGTGCCAGCAGCCCGAGTGGTAGCGGGGAGCTGTTTTTT; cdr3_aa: CASSPSGSGELFF
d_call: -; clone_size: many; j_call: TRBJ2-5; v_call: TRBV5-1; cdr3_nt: TGCGCCAGCAGGTTGGTCCAAGAGACCCAGTACTTC; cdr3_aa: CASRLVQETQYF
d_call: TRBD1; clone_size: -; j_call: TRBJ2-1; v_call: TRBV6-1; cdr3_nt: TGTGCCAGCAGTTATCTGATTACAGGGGGTCCCTACAATGAGCAGTTCTTC; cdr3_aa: CASSYLITGGPYNEQFF
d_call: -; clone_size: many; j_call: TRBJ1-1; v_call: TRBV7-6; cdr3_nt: TGTGCCAGCAGCTATTCCTCGAACACTGAAGCTTTCTTT; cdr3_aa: CASSYSSNTEAFF
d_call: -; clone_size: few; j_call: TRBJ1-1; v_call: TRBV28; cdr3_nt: TGTGCCAGCAGTCCGCCCCCACAGGGCCTTTCAGCTTTCTTT; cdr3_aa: CASSPPPQGLSAFF
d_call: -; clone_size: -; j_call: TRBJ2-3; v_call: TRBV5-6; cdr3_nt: TGTGCCAGCAGCTTGGGCCATCGCACAGATACGCAGTATTTT; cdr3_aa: CASSLGHRTDTQYF
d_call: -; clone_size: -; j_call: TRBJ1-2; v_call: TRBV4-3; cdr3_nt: TGCGCCAGCAGCTTTACCGGGCCCGCCGAGTCTAACTATGGCTACACCTTC; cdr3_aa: CASSFTGPAESNYGYTF
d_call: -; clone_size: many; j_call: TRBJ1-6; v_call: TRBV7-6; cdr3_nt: TGTGCCGGCGGGGATTATAATTCACCCCTCCACTTT; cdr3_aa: CAGGDYNSPLHF
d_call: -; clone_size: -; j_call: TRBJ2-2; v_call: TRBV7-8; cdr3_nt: TGTGCCAGCAGCTTAGTAGTTTGGGGGCCGCCGCAAACCGGGGAGCTGTTTTTT; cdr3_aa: CASSLVVWGPPQTGELFF
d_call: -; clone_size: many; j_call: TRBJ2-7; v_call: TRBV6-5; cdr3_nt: TGTGCCAGCACAAAAACTACCCCCCGGGAGCAGTACTTC; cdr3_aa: CASTKTTPREQYF
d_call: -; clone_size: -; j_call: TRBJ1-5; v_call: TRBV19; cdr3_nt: TGTGCCAGTAGTATAATGATCGGCGGCAATCAGCCCCAGCATTTT; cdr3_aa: CASSIMIGGNQPQHF
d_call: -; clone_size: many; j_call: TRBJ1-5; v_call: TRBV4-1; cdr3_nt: TGCGCCAGCAGCCAAGATGCGGGTCAGCCCCAGCATTTT; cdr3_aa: CASSQDAGQPQHF
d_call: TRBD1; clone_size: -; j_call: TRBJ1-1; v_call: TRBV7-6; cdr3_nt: TGTGCCAGCAGCCGGGAGGGACAGGGGGCAGGGACTGAAGCTTTCTTT; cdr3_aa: CASSREGQGAGTEAFF
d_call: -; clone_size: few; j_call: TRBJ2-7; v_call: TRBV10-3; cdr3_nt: TGTGCCATCAGCCTCAACTACGAGCAGTACTTC; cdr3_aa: CAISLNYEQYF
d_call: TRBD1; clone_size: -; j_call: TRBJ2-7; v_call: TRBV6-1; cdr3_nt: TGTGCCAGCAGCAGGGGACAGGGTTGGGGGTACGAGCAGTACTTC; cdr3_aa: CASSRGQGWGYEQYF
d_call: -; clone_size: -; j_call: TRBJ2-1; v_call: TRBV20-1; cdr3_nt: TGCAGTCCCAGGCAACTGGGGAATGAGCAGTTCTTC; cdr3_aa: CSPRQLGNEQFF
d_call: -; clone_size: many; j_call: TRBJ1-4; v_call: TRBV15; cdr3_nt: TGTGCCACCAGCAGAGATGCCTGGGGGACTGAAAAACTGTTTTTT; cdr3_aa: CATSRDAWGTEKLFF
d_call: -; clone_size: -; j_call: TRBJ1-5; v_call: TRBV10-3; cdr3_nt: TGTGCCATCAGTGAGGGGAACAATCAGCCCCAGCATTTT; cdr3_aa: CAISEGNNQPQHF
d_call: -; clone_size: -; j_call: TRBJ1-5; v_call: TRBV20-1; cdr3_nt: TGCAGTGCGTCACAGCCTAGCAATCAGCCCCAGCATTTT; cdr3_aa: CSASQPSNQPQHF
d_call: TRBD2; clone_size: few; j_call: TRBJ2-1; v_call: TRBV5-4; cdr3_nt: TGTGCCAGCAGCTCCAACCCGGGACTAGCAAGTTACAATGAGCAGTTCTTC; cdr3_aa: CASSSNPGLASYNEQFF
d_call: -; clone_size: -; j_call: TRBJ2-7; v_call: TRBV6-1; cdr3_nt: TGTGCCAGCAGGAGTGCAGGGCGTTCCTACGAGCAGTACTTC; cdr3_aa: CASRSAGRSYEQYF